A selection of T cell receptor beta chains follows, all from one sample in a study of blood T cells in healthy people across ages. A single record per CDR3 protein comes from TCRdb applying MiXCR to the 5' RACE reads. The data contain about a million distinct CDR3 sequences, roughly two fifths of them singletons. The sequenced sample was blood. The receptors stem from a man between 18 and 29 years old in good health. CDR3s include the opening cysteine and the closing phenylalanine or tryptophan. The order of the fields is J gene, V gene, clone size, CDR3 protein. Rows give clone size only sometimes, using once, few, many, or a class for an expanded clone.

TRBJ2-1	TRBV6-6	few	CASSGGLGYEQFF
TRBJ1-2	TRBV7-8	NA	CASSTTRTGGYTF
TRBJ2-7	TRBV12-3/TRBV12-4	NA	CYSGVMRFFEQYF
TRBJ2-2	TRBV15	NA	CATSSTRGDTGELFF
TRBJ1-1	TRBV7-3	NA	CASSYGQGPNTEAFF
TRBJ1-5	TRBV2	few	CASSGTGGFGNQPQHF
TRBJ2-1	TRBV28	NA	CASSPPWSEQFF
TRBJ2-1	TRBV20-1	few	CSAKERGDHNEQFF
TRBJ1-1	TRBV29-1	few	CSVVLRVSEAFF
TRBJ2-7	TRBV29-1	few	CSAGTDFSYEQYF
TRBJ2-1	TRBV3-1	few	CASSLPSGGSSYNEQFF
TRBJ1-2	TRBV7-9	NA	CASSSGRLGYTF
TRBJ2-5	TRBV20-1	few	CSARIGPKVEQYF
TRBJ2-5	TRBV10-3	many	CAISGGETQYF
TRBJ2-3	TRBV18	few	CASSPVGVTDTQYF
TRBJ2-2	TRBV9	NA	CASSVVGDLGQKLFF
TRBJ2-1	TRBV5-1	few	CASSGPQISSYNEQFF
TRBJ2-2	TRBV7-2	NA	CASGLDSTRDTGELFF
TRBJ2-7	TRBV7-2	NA	CASSLAPRGYEQYF
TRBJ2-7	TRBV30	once	CAWKQSSSYEQYF